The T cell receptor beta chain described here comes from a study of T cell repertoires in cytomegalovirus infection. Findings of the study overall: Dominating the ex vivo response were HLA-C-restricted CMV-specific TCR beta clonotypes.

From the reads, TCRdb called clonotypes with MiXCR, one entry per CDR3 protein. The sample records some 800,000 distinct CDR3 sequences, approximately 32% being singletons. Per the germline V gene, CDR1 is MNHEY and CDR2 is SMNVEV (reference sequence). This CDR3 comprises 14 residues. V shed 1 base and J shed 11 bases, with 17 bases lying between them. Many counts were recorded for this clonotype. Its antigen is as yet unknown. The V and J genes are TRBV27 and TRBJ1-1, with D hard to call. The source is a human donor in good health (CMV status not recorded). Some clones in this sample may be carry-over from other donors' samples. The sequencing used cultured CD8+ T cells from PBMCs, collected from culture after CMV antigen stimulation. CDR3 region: CASSLYGGGTEAFF. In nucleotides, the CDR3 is TGTGCCAGCAGTTTATACGGCGGCGGAACGGAGGCTTTCTTT.